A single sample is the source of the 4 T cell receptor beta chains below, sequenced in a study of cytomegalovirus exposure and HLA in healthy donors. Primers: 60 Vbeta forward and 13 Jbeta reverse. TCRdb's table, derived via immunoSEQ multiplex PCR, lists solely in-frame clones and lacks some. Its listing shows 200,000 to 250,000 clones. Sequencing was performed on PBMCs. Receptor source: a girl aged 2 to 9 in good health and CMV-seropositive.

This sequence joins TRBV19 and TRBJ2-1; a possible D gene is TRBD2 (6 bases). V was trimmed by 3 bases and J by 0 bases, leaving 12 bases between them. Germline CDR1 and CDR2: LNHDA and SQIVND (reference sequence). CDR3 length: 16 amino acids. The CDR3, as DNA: TGTGCCAGTAGTATCGGGAGTCAGATCTCCTACAATGAGCAGTTCTTC. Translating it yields CASSIGSQISYNEQFF.

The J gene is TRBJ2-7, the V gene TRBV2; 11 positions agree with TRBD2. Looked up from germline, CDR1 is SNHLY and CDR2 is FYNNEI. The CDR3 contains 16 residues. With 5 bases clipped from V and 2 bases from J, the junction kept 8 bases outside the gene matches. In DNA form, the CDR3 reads TGTGCCAGCAGTCCCAGACTAGCGGGAAGGACCTACGAGCAGTACTTC. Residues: CASSPRLAGRTYEQYF.

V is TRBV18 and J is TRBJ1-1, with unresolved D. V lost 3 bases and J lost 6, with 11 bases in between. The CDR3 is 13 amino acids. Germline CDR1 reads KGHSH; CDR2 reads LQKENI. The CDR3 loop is CASSPGSSAEAFF. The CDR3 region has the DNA TGTGCCAGCTCACCGGGCAGTTCAGCTGAAGCTTTCTTT.

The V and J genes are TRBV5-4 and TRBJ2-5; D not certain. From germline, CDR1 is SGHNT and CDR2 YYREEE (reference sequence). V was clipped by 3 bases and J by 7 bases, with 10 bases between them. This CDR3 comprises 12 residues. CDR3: CASSSPTGTQYF. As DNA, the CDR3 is TGTGCCAGCAGCTCCCCGACTGGGACCCAGTACTTC. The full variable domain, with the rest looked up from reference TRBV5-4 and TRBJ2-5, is ETGVTQSPTHLIKTRGQQVTLRCSSQSGHNTVSWYQQALGQGPQFIFQYYREEENGRGNFPPRFSGLQFPNYSSELNVNALELDDSALYLCASSSPTGTQYFGPGTRLLVL.